These T cell receptor beta chains were read from a single sample in a study of blood T cell repertoires in COVID-19. Profiled with immunoSEQ multiplex PCR; TCRdb holds only in-frame clones, not every one. The sample comprises 40,000 or so clones, 88% of which are singletons, and 14% rests with the top ten. Source material: peripheral blood. The receptors originated from a human donor in a cohort sampled during active COVID-19. The CDR3 runs from the conserved cysteine through the conserved F or W. D genes are given only for firm matches. Size values are once, few and many counts, or a class for expanded clones, and some rows have none.

v_gene,len,abundance,j_gene,d_gene,CDR3aa,CDR3nt
TRBV4-1,14,.,TRBJ2-5,.,CASSPRKGQETQYF,TGCGCCAGCAGCCCCCGGAAGGGGCAAGAGACCCAGTACTTC
TRBV19,16,.,TRBJ2-2,TRBD1,CASNLAGTGGTGELFF,TGTGCCAGTAATCTGGCCGGGACAGGGGGGACCGGGGAGCTGTTTTTT
TRBV12-5,12,once,TRBJ2-7,.,CASGGQIYEQYF,TGTGCTAGTGGTGGACAGATTTACGAGCAGTACTTC
TRBV5-1,14,.,TRBJ1-1,.,CASSLGGPGTEAFF,TGCGCCAGCAGTTTGGGGGGGCCGGGCACTGAAGCTTTCTTT
TRBV4-2,17,.,TRBJ2-1,.,CASSQDISGLGLNEQFF,TGTGCCAGCAGCCAAGATATAAGCGGCCTTGGCCTTAATGAGCAGTTCTTC
TRBV9,16,.,TRBJ2-1,TRBD2,CASSEGLAGALNEQFF,TGTGCCAGCAGCGAGGGACTAGCGGGGGCCCTCAATGAGCAGTTCTTC
TRBV4-1,18,.,TRBJ2-5,TRBD1,CASSHRDSGTGGSETQYF,TGCGCCAGCAGCCACCGAGATTCCGGGACAGGAGGTTCAGAGACCCAGTACTTC
TRBV4-1,15,.,TRBJ2-3,TRBD1,CASSHSGQSTDTQYF,TGCGCCAGCAGCCACTCGGGACAGAGCACAGATACGCAGTATTTT
TRBV5-6,12,.,TRBJ1-1,.,CASEKGDTEAFF,TGTGCCAGCGAAAAGGGGGACACTGAAGCTTTCTTT
TRBV5-1,16,.,TRBJ1-1,.,CASSLGGTIRLTEAFF,TGCGCCAGCAGCTTGGGGGGGACTATTAGATTGACTGAAGCTTTCTTT
TRBV19,16,.,TRBJ1-5,.,CASSMGAGNSNQPQHF,TGTGCCAGTAGTATGGGGGCTGGTAATAGCAATCAGCCCCAGCATTTT
TRBV7-9,16,.,TRBJ2-2,TRBD1,CASSFPGQANTGELFF,TGTGCCAGCAGCTTTCCGGGACAGGCGAACACCGGGGAGCTGTTTTTT
TRBV6-5,14,.,TRBJ1-2,TRBD1,CASKTGQAVPGYTF,TGTGCCAGCAAGACGGGACAGGCCGTTCCAGGCTACACCTTC
TRBV6-6,13,.,TRBJ1-5,.,CASSFDRYQPQHF,TGTGCCAGCAGTTTTGACAGGTATCAGCCCCAGCATTTT
TRBV5-1,13,.,TRBJ1-2,.,CASSPQGRYGYTF,TGCGCCAGCAGCCCCCAGGGTCGCTATGGCTACACCTTC
TRBV10-3,12,.,TRBJ1-2,.,CAISDPGGGYTF,TGTGCCATCAGTGACCCAGGAGGAGGCTACACCTTC
TRBV18,16,.,TRBJ1-5,TRBD1,CASSLTGGNSNQPQHF,TGTGCCAGCTCACTGACAGGGGGGAATAGCAATCAGCCCCAGCATTTT
TRBV7-2,18,.,TRBJ1-3,.,CASSFPRVGESSGNTIYF,TGTGCCAGCAGCTTCCCACGTGTGGGCGAAAGCTCTGGAAACACCATATATTTT
TRBV4-3,18,.,TRBJ2-2,.,CASSQDPPASANTGELFF,TGCGCCAGCAGCCAAGATCCCCCAGCTAGCGCAAACACCGGGGAGCTGTTTTTT
TRBV6-5,13,once,TRBJ1-1,TRBD1,CASSTGEGTEAFF,TGTGCCAGCAGTACAGGGGAAGGGACTGAAGCTTTCTTT
TRBV7-2,14,.,TRBJ1-3,TRBD1,CASSSQGAGNTIYF,TGTGCCAGCAGCTCCCAGGGGGCAGGAAACACCATATATTTT
TRBV6-6,16,.,TRBJ2-1,TRBD2,CASSYSIGGGESEQFF,TGTGCCAGCAGTTACTCGATCGGCGGGGGGGAGAGTGAGCAGTTCTTC
TRBV6-5,14,once,TRBJ2-1,TRBD2,CASHRAGGKNEQFF,TGTGCCAGCCACCGAGCGGGGGGGAAGAATGAGCAGTTCTTC